These T cell receptor beta chains were read from a single sample in a study of blood T cells in healthy people across ages. Via MiXCR, TCRdb re-called the 5' RACE reads, giving one row per CDR3 protein. The repertoire has 1.4 million or so distinct CDR3 sequences, 35% to 45% of them found once; the top ten carry 4%. The sequenced sample consisted of blood. Source of these receptors: a woman between 18 and 30 years old in good health. Both conserved end residues are part of each CDR3. The order of the fields is V gene, clone size, D gene, J gene, CDR3 protein, CDR3 DNA. D genes are given only for firm matches. The size of a clone is reported for some rows only, either as once, few or many, or as a class for expanded clones.

V: TRBV4-1; size: few; D: TRBD1; J: TRBJ1-1; CDR3: CASSQRTGETEAFF; DNA: TGCGCCAGCAGCCAGAGGACAGGGGAGACTGAAGCTTTCTTT
V: TRBV7-2; size: .; D: .; J: TRBJ2-3; CDR3: CASNEGPTTDTQYF; DNA: TGTGCCAGCAATGAGGGCCCAACCACAGATACGCAGTATTTT
V: TRBV11-2; size: .; D: .; J: TRBJ2-2; CDR3: CASSLVSRTGELFF; DNA: TGTGCCAGCAGCTTAGTTAGTCGCACCGGGGAGCTGTTTTTT
V: TRBV13; size: .; D: .; J: TRBJ2-7; CDR3: CASSVQGGGPYEQYF; DNA: TGTGCCAGCAGCGTACAGGGAGGGGGGCCCTACGAGCAGTACTTC
V: TRBV6-5; size: few; D: .; J: TRBJ2-3; CDR3: CAGSYNRMNTDTQYF; DNA: TGTGCCGGCAGTTACAACAGGATGAACACAGATACGCAGTATTTT
V: TRBV20-1; size: .; D: TRBD2; J: TRBJ2-7; CDR3: CSATLAGVGYEQYF; DNA: TGCAGTGCTACCTTAGCGGGTGTCGGGTACGAGCAGTACTTC
V: TRBV20-1; size: .; D: TRBD2; J: TRBJ2-1; CDR3: CSARSLAAYNEQFF; DNA: TGCAGTGCTAGATCCCTAGCGGCCTACAATGAGCAGTTCTTC
V: TRBV11-2; size: few; D: TRBD2; J: TRBJ2-1; CDR3: CATSPLTSGRAKYNEQFF; DNA: TGTGCCACCTCCCCCCTGACTAGCGGGAGGGCCAAGTACAATGAGCAGTTCTTC
V: TRBV21-1; size: .; D: .; J: TRBJ1-2; CDR3: CASSGQAGQGANYGYTF; DNA: TGTGCCAGCAGCGGCCAAGCGGGACAGGGGGCTAACTATGGCTACACCTTC
V: TRBV6-5; size: .; D: .; J: TRBJ2-5; CDR3: CASRLTRQETQYF; DNA: TGTGCCAGCAGGTTGACTAGACAAGAGACCCAGTACTTC
V: TRBV9; size: .; D: .; J: TRBJ1-5; CDR3: CASSVGVHGSQPQHF; DNA: TGTGCCAGCAGCGTCGGAGTCCACGGCTCTCAGCCCCAGCATTTT
V: TRBV28; size: .; D: TRBD1; J: TRBJ1-4; CDR3: CASRDLPGTAGKLFF; DNA: TGTGCCAGCAGGGATCTCCCAGGGACAGCTGGAAAACTGTTTTTT
V: TRBV3-1; size: many; D: .; J: TRBJ1-2; CDR3: CASSRGLGYTF; DNA: TGTGCCAGCAGTAGAGGGCTCGGCTACACCTTC
V: TRBV28; size: .; D: TRBD2; J: TRBJ2-1; CDR3: CASSKRGGRAWNEQFF; DNA: TGTGCCAGCAGCAAGAGGGGTGGGAGGGCCTGGAATGAGCAGTTCTTC
V: TRBV20-1; size: .; D: TRBD1; J: TRBJ2-7; CDR3: CSATGQGPEQYF; DNA: TGCAGTGCAACGGGACAGGGGCCCGAGCAGTACTTC
V: TRBV11-3; size: few; D: TRBD1; J: TRBJ1-1; CDR3: CASSLVGSDREETEAFF; DNA: TGTGCCAGCAGCTTAGTTGGGTCGGACAGGGAAGAGACTGAAGCTTTCTTT
V: TRBV30; size: few; D: .; J: TRBJ2-5; CDR3: CAWSIQETQYF; DNA: TGTGCCTGGAGCATCCAAGAGACCCAGTACTTC
V: TRBV7-2; size: .; D: TRBD2; J: TRBJ2-1; CDR3: CASSPPPSGYNEQFF; DNA: TGTGCCAGCAGCCCACCACCTAGCGGGTACAATGAGCAGTTCTTC
V: TRBV7-9; size: few; D: .; J: TRBJ1-4; CDR3: CASSLGLRRTWEKLFF; DNA: TGTGCCAGCAGCTTAGGGCTTCGGAGGACATGGGAAAAACTGTTTTTT
V: TRBV6-4; size: .; D: TRBD1; J: TRBJ1-6; CDR3: CASSMTGALHF; DNA: TGTGCCAGCAGTATGACAGGGGCCCTCCACTTT
V: TRBV28; size: .; D: TRBD1; J: TRBJ2-5; CDR3: CASSVLDRTEFQETQYF; DNA: TGTGCCAGCAGTGTGTTGGACAGGACAGAATTTCAAGAGACCCAGTACTTC
V: TRBV28; size: few; D: TRBD2; J: TRBJ2-2; CDR3: CASSFGLAGFNTGELFF; DNA: TGTGCCAGCAGTTTCGGACTAGCGGGATTTAACACCGGGGAGCTGTTTTTT
V: TRBV5-1; size: .; D: .; J: TRBJ1-2; CDR3: CASSLAGWDGYTF; DNA: TGCGCCAGCAGCTTGGCTGGGTGGGATGGCTACACCTTC
V: TRBV29-1; size: many; D: .; J: TRBJ2-5; CDR3: CSVWTAYQETQYF; DNA: TGCAGCGTTTGGACAGCGTACCAAGAGACCCAGTACTTC
V: TRBV20-1; size: .; D: .; J: TRBJ1-2; CDR3: CSARDPADNYGYTF; DNA: TGCAGTGCTAGAGATCCCGCGGATAACTATGGCTACACCTTC
V: TRBV7-9; size: .; D: .; J: TRBJ1-2; CDR3: CASSFPTGDYGHTF; DNA: TGTGCCAGCAGCTTTCCGACGGGTGACTATGGCCACACCTTC
V: TRBV7-8; size: once; D: TRBD1; J: TRBJ2-1; CDR3: CASSSTEGACEQFF; DNA: TGTGCCAGCAGCTCTACAGAGGGGGCGTGTGAGCAGTTCTTC
V: TRBV29-1; size: few; D: TRBD2; J: TRBJ2-1; CDR3: CSVALAGGVYNEQFF; DNA: TGCAGCGTTGCACTAGCGGGAGGGGTATACAATGAGCAGTTCTTC
V: TRBV2; size: .; D: .; J: TRBJ1-5; CDR3: CASSVGDGNQPQHF; DNA: TGTGCCAGCAGTGTGGGCGACGGCAATCAGCCCCAGCATTTT
V: TRBV20-1; size: few; D: .; J: TRBJ2-3; CDR3: CSAPPGLPVPDTQYF; DNA: TGCAGTGCTCCGCCGGGACTCCCGGTCCCAGATACGCAGTATTTT
V: TRBV13; size: .; D: TRBD2; J: TRBJ2-1; CDR3: CASSHILAGTYNEQFF; DNA: TGTGCCAGCAGCCATATTTTAGCGGGGACGTACAATGAGCAGTTCTTC
V: TRBV6-5; size: once; D: TRBD1; J: TRBJ1-2; CDR3: CASSYSLIGGGGHTF; DNA: TGTGCCAGCAGTTACTCCCTCATAGGGGGAGGGGGCCACACCTTC
V: TRBV12-3/TRBV12-4; size: few; D: .; J: TRBJ1-6; CDR3: CASSKGPSQNSPLHF; DNA: TGTGCCAGCAGTAAAGGCCCTAGTCAAAATTCACCCCTCCACTTT
V: TRBV14; size: .; D: .; J: TRBJ2-1; CDR3: CASSQLDSSYNEQFF; DNA: TGTGCCAGCAGCCAACTGGACTCCTCCTACAATGAGCAGTTCTTC
V: TRBV29-1; size: .; D: .; J: TRBJ1-2; CDR3: CSVEDRLYGYTF; DNA: TGCAGCGTGGAAGACAGACTCTATGGCTACACCTTC
V: TRBV7-2; size: .; D: .; J: TRBJ1-4; CDR3: CASSFPERNEKLFF; DNA: TGTGCCAGCAGCTTCCCGGAACGAAATGAAAAACTGTTTTTT
V: TRBV24-1; size: few; D: .; J: TRBJ2-5; CDR3: CATGASGSQETQYF; DNA: TGTGCCACGGGGGCTTCGGGCAGCCAAGAGACCCAGTACTTC
V: TRBV28; size: few; D: .; J: TRBJ2-7; CDR3: CASSADRGKTYEQYF; DNA: TGTGCCAGCAGTGCCGACAGAGGAAAAACCTACGAGCAGTACTTC
V: TRBV7-2; size: .; D: .; J: TRBJ1-2; CDR3: CASSLEAGVGYTF; DNA: TGTGCCAGCAGCTTAGAAGCAGGGGTCGGCTACACCTTC
V: TRBV7-9; size: .; D: .; J: TRBJ2-3; CDR3: CASRPLGLRTDTQYF; DNA: TGTGCCAGCAGACCGCTAGGACTTCGCACAGATACGCAGTATTTT
V: TRBV5-1; size: few; D: .; J: TRBJ1-1; CDR3: CASRVGVNTEAFF; DNA: TGCGCCAGCAGGGTCGGCGTGAACACTGAAGCTTTCTTT
V: TRBV29-1; size: .; D: .; J: TRBJ2-7; CDR3: CSVEGRYYEQYF; DNA: TGCAGCGTTGAAGGCAGGTACTACGAGCAGTACTTC
V: TRBV3-1; size: .; D: TRBD2; J: TRBJ2-3; CDR3: CACRLAGGPAKTQYF; DNA: TGTGCCTGCAGACTAGCGGGAGGGCCGGCGAAAACGCAGTATTTT
V: TRBV2; size: .; D: .; J: TRBJ2-5; CDR3: CASSPQSNEQYF; DNA: TGTGCCAGCAGTCCCCAAAGCAATGAGCAGTACTTC
V: TRBV6-5; size: few; D: TRBD2; J: TRBJ2-1; CDR3: CASSYSIAGEGVDEQFF; DNA: TGTGCCAGCAGTTACTCGATCGCGGGAGAAGGTGTCGATGAGCAGTTCTTC
V: TRBV4-3; size: few; D: .; J: TRBJ2-1; CDR3: CASSQGDGSYNEQFF; DNA: TGCGCCAGCAGCCAGGGGGACGGTTCCTACAATGAGCAGTTCTTC
V: TRBV19; size: .; D: .; J: TRBJ2-7; CDR3: CASKQGPEQYF; DNA: TGTGCCAGTAAACAGGGCCCCGAGCAGTACTTC
V: TRBV13; size: .; D: TRBD2; J: TRBJ2-1; CDR3: CASSWKSRGLNEQFF; DNA: TGTGCCAGCAGCTGGAAGAGTAGGGGACTAAATGAGCAGTTCTTC
V: TRBV6-6; size: few; D: TRBD2; J: TRBJ2-7; CDR3: CASKSTSSSSYEQYF; DNA: TGTGCCAGCAAATCGACTAGCAGCAGCTCCTACGAGCAGTACTTC
V: TRBV29-1; size: few; D: TRBD2; J: TRBJ2-4; CDR3: CSVALAGAKNIQYF; DNA: TGCAGCGTTGCCCTAGCGGGAGCCAAAAACATTCAGTACTTC
V: TRBV13; size: .; D: .; J: TRBJ2-4; CDR3: CASSLYSTGCEQYF; DNA: TGTGCCAGCAGCTTATACTCGACCGGTTGTGAGCAGTACTTC